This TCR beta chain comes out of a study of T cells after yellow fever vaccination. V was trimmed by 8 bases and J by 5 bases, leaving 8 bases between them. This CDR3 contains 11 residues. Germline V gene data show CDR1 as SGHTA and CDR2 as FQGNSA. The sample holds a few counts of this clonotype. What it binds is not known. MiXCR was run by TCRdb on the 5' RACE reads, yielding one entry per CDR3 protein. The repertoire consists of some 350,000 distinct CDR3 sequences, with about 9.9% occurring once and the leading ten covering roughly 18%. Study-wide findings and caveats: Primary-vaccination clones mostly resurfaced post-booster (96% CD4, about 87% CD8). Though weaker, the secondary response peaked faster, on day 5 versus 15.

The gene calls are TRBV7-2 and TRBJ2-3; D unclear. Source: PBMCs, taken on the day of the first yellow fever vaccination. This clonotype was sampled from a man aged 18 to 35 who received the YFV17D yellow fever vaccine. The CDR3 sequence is CASELLDTQYF. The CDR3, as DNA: TGTGCCAGCGAGCTTTTAGATACGCAGTATTTT. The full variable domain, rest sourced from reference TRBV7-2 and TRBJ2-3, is GAGVSQSPSNKVTEKGKDVELRCDPISGHTALYWYRQSLGQGLEFLIYFQGNSAPDKSGLPSDRFSAERTGGSVSTLTIQRTQQEDSAVYLCASELLDTQYFGPGTRLTVL.